This T cell receptor beta chain was sequenced for a study of control samples from healthy donors and cancer patients. CDR1 and CDR2 from the germline V gene are WNHNN and SYGVQD (reference sequence). The V end was cut by 3 bases, the J end by 4 bases, with 12 bases between. The CDR3 is 14 amino acids. Sequencing used immunoSEQ multiplex PCR; TCRdb keeps in-frame clones, though not all of them. The table lists 100,000 to 150,000 clones, approximately 90% of them singletons. Sequenced input: blood. The V call is TRBV10-1, the J call TRBJ1-1; no definite D call. The source of this sequence is a man aged 18 to 29 in good health. CDR3 nucleotide sequence: TGCGCCAGCAGTGATGGTCGGGAAGGCACTGAAGCTTTCTTT. Its translation is CASSDGREGTEAFF.